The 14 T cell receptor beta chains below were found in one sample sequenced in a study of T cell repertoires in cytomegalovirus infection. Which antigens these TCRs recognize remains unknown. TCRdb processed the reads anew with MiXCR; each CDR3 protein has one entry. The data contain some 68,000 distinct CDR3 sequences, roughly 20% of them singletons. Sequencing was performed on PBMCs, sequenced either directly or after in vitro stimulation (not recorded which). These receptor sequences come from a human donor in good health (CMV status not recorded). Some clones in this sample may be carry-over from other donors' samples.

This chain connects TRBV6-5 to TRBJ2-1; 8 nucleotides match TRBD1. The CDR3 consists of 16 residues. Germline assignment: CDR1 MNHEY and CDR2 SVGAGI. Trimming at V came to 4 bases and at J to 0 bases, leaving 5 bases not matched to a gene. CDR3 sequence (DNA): TGTGCCAGCAGTTTACCGGGACAGGCCTCCTACAATGAGCAGTTCTTC. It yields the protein CASSLPGQASYNEQFF.

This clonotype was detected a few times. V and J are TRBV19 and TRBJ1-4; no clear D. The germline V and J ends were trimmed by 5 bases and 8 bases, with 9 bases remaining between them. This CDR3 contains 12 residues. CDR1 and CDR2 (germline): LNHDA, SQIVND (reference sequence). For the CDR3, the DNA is TGTGCCAGTAGTGAGGGCCGGGAAAAACTGTTTTTT. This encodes CASSEGREKLFF.

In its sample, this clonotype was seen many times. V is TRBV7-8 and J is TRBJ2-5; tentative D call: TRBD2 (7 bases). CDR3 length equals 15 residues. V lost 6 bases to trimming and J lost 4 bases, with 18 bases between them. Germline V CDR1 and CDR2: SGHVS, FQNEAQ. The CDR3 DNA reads TGTGCCAGCAGACCTAACACAGGGAGGGGAGAGACCCAGTACTTC. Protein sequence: CASRPNTGRGETQYF.

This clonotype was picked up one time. DNA of the CDR3: TGCAGTGCTAGGGACCCTTCGAGGGGTGGAAACACTGAAGCTTTCTTT. It codes for CSARDPSRGGNTEAFF. The chain employs TRBV20-1 and TRBJ1-1; perhaps TRBD1 as D (5 bases). Trimming stripped 3 bases from V and 2 bases from J, with 19 bases between. Germline V gene lookup returns CDR1 DFQATT and CDR2 SNEGSKA (reference sequence). The CDR3 totals 16 residues.

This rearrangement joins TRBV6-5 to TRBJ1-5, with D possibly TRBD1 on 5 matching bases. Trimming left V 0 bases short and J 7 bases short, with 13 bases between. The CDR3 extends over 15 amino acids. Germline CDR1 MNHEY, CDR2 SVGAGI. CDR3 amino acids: CASSYSILGGQPQHF. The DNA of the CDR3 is TGTGCCAGCAGTTACTCGATTCTGGGGGGGCAGCCCCAGCATTTT.

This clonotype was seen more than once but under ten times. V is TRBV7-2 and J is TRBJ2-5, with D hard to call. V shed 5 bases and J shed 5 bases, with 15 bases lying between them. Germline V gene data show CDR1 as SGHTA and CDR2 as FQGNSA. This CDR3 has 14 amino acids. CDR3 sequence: CASSPGLPDETQYF. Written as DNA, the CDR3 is TGTGCCAGCAGCCCCGGGCTGCCGGATGAGACCCAGTACTTC.

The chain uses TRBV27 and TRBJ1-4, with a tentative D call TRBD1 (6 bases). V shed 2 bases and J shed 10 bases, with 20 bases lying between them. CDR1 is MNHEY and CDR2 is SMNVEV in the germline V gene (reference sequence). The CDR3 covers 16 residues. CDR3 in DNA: TGTGCCAGCAGTTTAGCGAGTGGCGGGGGCTCGGGAAAACTGTTTTTT. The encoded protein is CASSLASGGGSGKLFF. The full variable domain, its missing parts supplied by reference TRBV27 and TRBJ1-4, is EAQVTQNPRYLITVTGKKLTVTCSQNMNHEYMSWYRQDPGLGLRQIYYSMNVEVTDKGDVPEGYKVSRKEKRNFPLILESPSPNQTSLYFCASSLASGGGSGKLFFGSGTQLSVL.

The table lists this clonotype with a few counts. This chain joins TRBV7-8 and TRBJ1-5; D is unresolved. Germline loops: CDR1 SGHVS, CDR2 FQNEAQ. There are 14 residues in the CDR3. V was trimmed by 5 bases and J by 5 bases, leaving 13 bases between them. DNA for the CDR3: TGTGCCAGCAGCCCGAGGCAAGAGGATCAGCCCCAGCATTTT. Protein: CASSPRQEDQPQHF.

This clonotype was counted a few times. The CDR3 bases are TGTGCCAGCAGCTCACAGGGCACAGATACGCAGTATTTT. Encoded protein: CASSSQGTDTQYF. The rearrangement uses TRBV7-9 and TRBJ2-3; a weak D match, TRBD1 (5 bases). V lost 4 bases and J 1 base, leaving 6 bases between the germline ends. The CDR3 spans 13 residues. Germline values: CDR1 SEHNR, CDR2 FQNEAQ (reference sequence).

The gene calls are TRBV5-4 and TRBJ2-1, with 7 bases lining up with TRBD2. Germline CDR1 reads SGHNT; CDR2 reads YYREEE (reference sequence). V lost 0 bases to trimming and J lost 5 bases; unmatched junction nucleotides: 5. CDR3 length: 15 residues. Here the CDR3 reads CASSLVGLADNEQFF. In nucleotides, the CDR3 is TGTGCCAGCAGCTTGGTAGGCCTAGCGGACAATGAGCAGTTCTTC. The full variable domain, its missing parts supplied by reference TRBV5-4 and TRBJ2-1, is ETGVTQSPTHLIKTRGQQVTLRCSSQSGHNTVSWYQQALGQGPQFIFQYYREEENGRGNFPPRFSGLQFPNYSSELNVNALELDDSALYLCASSLVGLADNEQFFGPGTRLTVL.

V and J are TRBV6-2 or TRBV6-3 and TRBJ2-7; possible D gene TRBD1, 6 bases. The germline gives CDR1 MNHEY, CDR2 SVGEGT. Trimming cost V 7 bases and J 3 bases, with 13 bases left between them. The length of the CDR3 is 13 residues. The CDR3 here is CASKITQGYEQYV. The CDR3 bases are TGTGCCAGCAAAATCACACAGGGCTACGAGCAGTACGTC.

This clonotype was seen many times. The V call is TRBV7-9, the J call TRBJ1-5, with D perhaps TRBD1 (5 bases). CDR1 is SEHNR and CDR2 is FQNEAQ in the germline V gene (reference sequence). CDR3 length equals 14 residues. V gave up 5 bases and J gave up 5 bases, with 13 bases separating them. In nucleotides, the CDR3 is TGTGCCAGCAGCCAACTGGGACGAGATCAGCCCCAGCATTTT. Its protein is CASSQLGRDQPQHF.

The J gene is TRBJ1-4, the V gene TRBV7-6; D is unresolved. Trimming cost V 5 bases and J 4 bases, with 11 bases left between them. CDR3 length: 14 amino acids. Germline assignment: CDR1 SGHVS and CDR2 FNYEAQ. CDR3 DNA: TGTGCCAGCAGCCCCCGGGCTTATAATGAAAAACTGTTTTTT. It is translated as CASSPRAYNEKLFF.

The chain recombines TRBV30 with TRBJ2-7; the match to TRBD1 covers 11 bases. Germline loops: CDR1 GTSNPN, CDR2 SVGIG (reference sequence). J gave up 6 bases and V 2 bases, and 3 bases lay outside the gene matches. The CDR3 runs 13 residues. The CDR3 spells CAWSPGQGGEQYF. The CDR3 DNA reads TGTGCCTGGAGTCCGGGACAGGGGGGCGAGCAGTACTTC.